This TCR beta chain was sequenced for a study of CD8 T cells in ankylosing spondylitis (dated 2017 in TCRdb). In terms of the full investigation: T cell receptor beta repertoires were profiled in healthy donors and ankylosing spondylitis patients so that disease-linked TCR variants could be found. In total, the full study cohort was made up of roughly 110 healthy donors and some 26 ankylosing spondylitis patients. Peripheral blood was sampled, and synovial fluid was additionally collected from ankylosing spondylitis patients.

Trimming takes 4 bases from V and 5 bases from J, and the germline ends sit 9 bases apart. Spanning cysteine to phenylalanine, the CDR3 consists of 13 amino acids. The only DNA kept is the CDR3, 39 bases in frame from the first base. For CDR1 and CDR2, the germline V gene lists ENHRY and SYGVKD. Sequencing was carried out with an Illumina HiSeq 2500. TCR beta libraries were prepared by quantitative 5'-RACE with molecular barcodes. In the source study's methods: Disease-linked TCR variants were identified with a new computational method built on a probabilistic model of VDJ rearrangement. TCRdb reanalyzed the raw reads on its own, using fastp at Q25 for trimming and MiXCR for clone calling, and kept in-frame beta chains. Duplicate CDR3 protein sequences are folded into a single record with the most common DNA and genes. These V and J calls are TCRdb output, not the study's own analysis. The sample table records some 250,000 distinct CDR3 sequences; approximately 9% of these occur just once. The ten largest clones capture nearly 7% of the sample.

Overall results and qualifications from the work: A TCR beta motif made up of several highly homologous amino acid variants appeared to be characteristic of blood from ankylosing spondylitis patients. According to the report, matched synovial fluid samples from ankylosing spondylitis patients were significantly enriched for the disease-linked clones. The disease-linked clones showed a CD8+ phenotype and occurred at relatively low frequencies in peripheral blood. Some of the motif variants had been reported before in the synovial fluid and blood of reactive arthritis patients, a finding that suggests common disease-initiation mechanisms.

A word on this clonotype: Its antigen specificity is not known. One base away there is no much larger clone; base qualities are not given.

Sequencing was carried out using blood, either unsorted or a sorted T cell fraction (not recorded which). The sequence was collected from a male donor with ankylosing spondylitis or in good health (not recorded which). Recombination joined TRBV10-3 with TRBJ1-5, with the D segment identity uncertain. The DNA sequence is TGTGCCATCAGTGGTGAATTCGATCAGCCCCAGCATTTT. This codes for CAISGEFDQPQHF.